The next 18 T cell receptor beta chains were all read from a single sample in a study of T cell responses to AZD1222 COVID-19 vaccine. TCRdb's table, derived via immunoSEQ multiplex PCR, lists solely in-frame clones and lacks some. The sample contains some 200,000 clones, more than 85% of which appear only once. Sequenced material: peripheral blood, taken on day 0 of AZD1222 vaccination. The source is an adult in good health.

The CDR3 coding sequence is TGCGCCAGCGCGACTGGGTGGGATGAGCAGTTCTTC. Its protein is CASATGWDEQFF. The V and J genes are TRBV5-1 and TRBJ2-1; D is ambiguous. Per germline, CDR1 SGHRS and CDR2 YFSETQ. Trimming took off 7 bases at V and 8 bases at J, with 13 bases between the two ends. This CDR3 region has 12 residues.

The chain links TRBV7-9 to TRBJ1-3; no firm D call. The V end lost 9 bases, the J end lost 7 bases, and 10 bases lay between the germline ends. This CDR3 contains 11 residues. Germline-derived CDR1 and CDR2 are SEHNR and FQNEAQ (reference sequence). This chain's CDR3 is CARGERNTIYF. DNA for the CDR3: TGTGCCAGAGGAGAGCGCAACACCATATATTTT.

This clone has just one count. J is TRBJ2-1 and V is TRBV2; D not resolved. Germline V lookup: CDR1 SNHLY, CDR2 FYNNEI. V lost 10 bases and J lost 0, with 10 bases in between. The CDR3 has 13 amino acids. The CDR3: CATLGNSYNEQFF. CDR3 nucleotides: TGTGCCACCCTGGGGAACTCCTACAATGAGCAGTTCTTC.

The chain couples TRBV4-1 to TRBJ1-2; D ambiguous. V was cut by 0 bases and J by 7 bases, with 24 bases left in between. CDR3 size: 18 residues. Per germline, CDR1 MGHRA and CDR2 YSYEKL. The DNA of the CDR3 is TGCGCCAGCAGCCAAGATCCTGGTCACAGAAGGTCTTCTATTGGCTACACCTTC. Its translation is CASSQDPGHRRSSIGYTF.

The chain joins TRBV5-1 to TRBJ1-4; 8 bases fit TRBD1. The CDR3 length is 14 residues. Per the germline V gene, CDR1 is SGHRS and CDR2 is YFSETQ. The J segment lost 6 bases and the V segment lost 2 bases, leaving 3 bases of the junction unmatched. CDR3 sequence (DNA): TGCGCCAGCAGCTTTTCAGGGGGCGATGAAAAACTGTTTTTT. Protein product: CASSFSGGDEKLFF.

The chain combines TRBV6-5 with TRBJ2-1; possibly TRBD2 for D (6 bases). Trimming removed 7 bases at V and 4 bases at J, with 14 bases between. CDR3 length: 14 amino acids. In germline, CDR1 is MNHEY, CDR2 SVGAGI. In DNA form, the CDR3 reads TGTGCCAGCATGTGGAGGGCTCCGTACAATGAGCAGTTCTTC. Residues: CASMWRAPYNEQFF.

The rearrangement links TRBV6-5 to TRBJ2-1; TRBD2 aligns across 14 bases. Trimming cost V 6 bases and J 7 bases; bases outside gene matches: 5. Germline CDR1 MNHEY, CDR2 SVGAGI. There are 15 residues in the CDR3. For the CDR3, the DNA is TGTGCCAGCAGAGACGGGACTAGCGGGAGAAATGAGCAGTTCTTC. Translating gives CASRDGTSGRNEQFF.

The chain links TRBV30 to TRBJ1-2; 7 bases align to TRBD1. Germline values: CDR1 GTSNPN, CDR2 SVGIG (reference sequence). The CDR3 runs 11 residues. J was trimmed by 7 bases and V by 5 bases; bases with no gene match: 4. CDR3 nucleotide sequence: TGTGCCTGGTGGACAGGCGGTGGCTACACCTTC. Its translation: CAWWTGGGYTF. The whole variable domain, filled in from reference TRBV30 and TRBJ1-2, reads SQTIHQWPATLVQPVGSPLSLECTVEGTSNPNLYWYRQAAGRGLQLLFYSVGIGQISSEVPQNLSASRPQDRQFILSSKKLLLSDSGFYLCAWWTGGGYTFGSGTRLTVV.

The chain carries TRBV9 and TRBJ2-5; D gene unclear. Germline assignment: CDR1 SGDLS and CDR2 YYNGEE. Trimming stripped 0 bases from V and 5 bases from J, with 11 bases between. CDR3 length: 14 residues. The CDR3 is CASSVDRGWETQYF. The CDR3 bases are TGTGCCAGCAGCGTAGACAGAGGTTGGGAGACCCAGTACTTC.

The V and J genes are TRBV7-9 and TRBJ1-5; no firm D call. Per the germline V gene, CDR1 is SEHNR and CDR2 is FQNEAQ (reference sequence). V lost 9 bases and J 0 bases, leaving 12 bases between the germline ends. The CDR3 consists of 14 residues. This CDR3 reads CASQAANSNQPQHF. In nucleotides, the CDR3 is TGTGCCAGTCAGGCGGCAAATAGCAATCAGCCCCAGCATTTT.

The J gene is TRBJ2-1, the V gene TRBV5-1; 7 nucleotides line up with TRBD2. The ends lost 0 bases at V and 4 bases at J; junction bases unmatched: 4. CDR3 size: 15 residues. CDR1 and CDR2 from the germline V gene are SGHRS and YFSETQ. The CDR3 sequence is CASSLVLAEYNEQFF. CDR3 DNA: TGCGCCAGCAGCTTGGTTCTAGCGGAGTACAATGAGCAGTTCTTC. Complete variable domain (other parts from reference TRBV5-1 and TRBJ2-1): KAGVTQTPRYLIKTRGQQVTLSCSPISGHRSVSWYQQTPGQGLQFLFEYFSETQRNKGNFPGRFSGRQFSNSRSEMNVSTLELGDSALYLCASSLVLAEYNEQFFGPGTRLTVL.

The chain combines TRBV3-1 (or the pseudogene TRBV3-2) with TRBJ2-5, with 9 nucleotides matching TRBD2. The junction had 9 bases not matched to a gene; V was cut back by 0 bases and J by 4 bases. This CDR3 has 17 amino acids. Germline CDR1 LGHDT, CDR2 YNNKEL (reference sequence). The DNA for the CDR3 is TGTGCCAGCAGCCAAGATTACGCTAGCGGGAAGTTAGAGACCCAGTACTTC. Translating it yields CASSQDYASGKLETQYF.

The CDR3 here is CASSPTGEGYTF. The CDR3 coding sequence is TGTGCCAGCAGTCCCACAGGTGAGGGCTACACCTTC. The chain is built from TRBV27 and TRBJ1-2; D is possibly TRBD1 (5 bases). Germline assignment: CDR1 MNHEY and CDR2 SMNVEV (reference sequence). Deletions cut 5 bases from V and 8 bases from J, with 12 bases between. The CDR3 runs to 12 residues.

The rearrangement links TRBV7-9 to TRBJ1-2; D unresolved. From germline, CDR1 is SEHNR and CDR2 FQNEAQ (reference sequence). The CDR3 is 15 amino acids. The germline V and J ends were trimmed by 1 base and 4 bases, with 13 bases remaining between them. The chain's CDR3 is CASSLVREKGYGYTF. The CDR3 coding sequence is TGTGCCAGCAGCTTAGTTAGGGAGAAGGGCTATGGCTACACCTTC.

The chain combines TRBV6-1 with TRBJ1-6; D is possibly TRBD1 (5 bases). CDR3 size: 15 residues. Germline loops: CDR1 MNHNS, CDR2 SASEGT. The V and J ends lost 1 base and 8 bases respectively, with 12 bases between them. The CDR3 loop is CASSEEPRVYSPLHF. CDR3 DNA: TGTGCCAGCAGTGAAGAACCCAGGGTGTATTCACCCCTCCACTTT.

The V and J genes are TRBV21-1 and TRBJ1-1. TRBV21-1 is flagged as a pseudogene. The CDR3 sequence is 13 residues long. The CDR3 reads CASTPRNVYEAFF. CDR3 sequence (DNA): TGTGCCAGCACACCTCGGAATGTTTATGAAGCTTTCTTT.

The genes are TRBV14 and TRBJ2-5, with TRBD2 matching 8 bases. The CDR3 runs to 14 residues. Germline V gives CDR1 SGHDN, CDR2 FVKESK. V shed 5 bases, J shed 4 bases, and the junction held 6 bases outside the gene matches. In DNA, the CDR3 is TGTGCCAGCAGCTCAACAGCGGGAGTAGAGACCCAGTACTTC. Residues: CASSSTAGVETQYF.

The chain joins TRBV11-2 to TRBJ2-3; the D gene is possibly TRBD1 (6 bases). Germline CDR1 and CDR2: SGHAT and FQNNGV. The CDR3 consists of 14 residues. V dropped 5 bases and J dropped 2 bases, with 11 bases sitting between them. The CDR3 coding sequence is TGTGCCAGCAGCCCTCAGGGGCACACAGATACGCAGTATTTT. Encoded protein: CASSPQGHTDTQYF.